A single sample gave rise to the 9 T cell receptor beta chains below, sequenced in a study of cytomegalovirus exposure and HLA in healthy donors. The PCR contained 60 Vbeta and 13 Jbeta primers. Clones were sequenced by immunoSEQ multiplex PCR, and TCRdb holds only the in-frame ones, with some missing. This sample carries some 150,000 clones, more than 70% of them seen once, and the ten largest clones take 4.2%. The sequenced material came from PBMCs. These TCRs come from a man between 45 and 60 years old in good health and CMV-seropositive.

The V and J genes are TRBV5-4 and TRBJ1-1, with D possibly TRBD1 on 5 matching bases. V shed 1 base and J shed 4 bases, with 11 bases lying between them. From germline, CDR1 is SGHNT and CDR2 YYREEE (reference sequence). There are 14 residues in the CDR3. The CDR3 sequence is CASSLWQGSTEAFF. The CDR3 region has the DNA TGTGCCAGCAGCTTGTGGCAGGGAAGCACTGAAGCTTTCTTT.

The chain uses TRBV19 and TRBJ1-2; D is undetermined. CDR1 is LNHDA, CDR2 SQIVND, per germline (reference sequence). CDR3 length: 14 amino acids. The V gene lost 8 bases and the J gene lost 8 bases, with 21 bases spanning the gap. The CDR3 DNA follows: TGTGCCAGTGTTACCGGGATTCGGCCGGGAGGCTACACCTTC. As protein: CASVTGIRPGGYTF.

The chain has TRBV9 and TRBJ2-7; D uncertain. The CDR3 length is 16 residues. Germline CDR1 and CDR2: SGDLS and YYNGEE. Trimming cost V 0 bases and J 0 bases, with 13 bases left between them. The CDR3 sequence is CASSVADSSGSYEQYF. As DNA, the CDR3 is TGTGCCAGCAGCGTAGCTGACTCCTCTGGCTCCTACGAGCAGTACTTC.

This sequence joins TRBV27 and TRBJ2-1; D may be TRBD2 (5 bases). Trimming took off 3 bases at V and 8 bases at J, with 8 bases between the two ends. The CDR3 is made up of 12 amino acids. The germline V gene has CDR1 MNHEY and CDR2 SMNVEV (reference sequence). The CDR3 nucleotides are TGTGCCAGCAGTTTCTTCGGGGATGAGCAGTTCTTC. Its protein is CASSFFGDEQFF.

This clone was detected only once. The chain has TRBV28 and TRBJ2-3; possibly TRBD2 for D (7 bases). This CDR3 comprises 13 residues. Per the germline V gene, CDR1 is MDHEN and CDR2 is SYDVKM. The CDR3 DNA reads as TGTGGATCGGGGGGCGGGAGCACAGATACGCAGTATTTT. Protein sequence: CGSGGGSTDTQYF.

This clone was picked up a small number of times. The chain has TRBV7-6 and TRBJ1-3; D is uncertain. This CDR3 is 14 amino acids long. Trimming left V 8 bases short and J 4 bases short, with 15 bases between. The germline V gene encodes CDR1 SGHVS and CDR2 FNYEAQ. The CDR3 sequence: CASGSRSFGNTIYF. The CDR3 DNA is TGTGCCAGCGGTTCTAGGTCGTTCGGAAACACCATATATTTT. The full variable domain, completed using reference TRBV7-6 and TRBJ1-3, is GAGVSQSPRYKVTKRGQDVALRCDPISGHVSLYWYRQALGQGPEFLTYFNYEAQQDKSGLPNDRFSAERPEGSISTLTIQRTEQRDSAMYRCASGSRSFGNTIYFGEGSWLTVV.

The V gene is TRBV14, the J gene TRBJ2-1; 9 nucleotides align to TRBD2. The CDR3 extends over 17 amino acids. Germline values: CDR1 SGHDN, CDR2 FVKESK. Unmatched junction bases numbered 10, after V lost 4 bases and J lost 3 bases. The CDR3 DNA reads TGTGCCAGCAGCCGCTCTGGGGGAGCGGGGGGCTACAATGAGCAGTTCTTC. Translating it yields CASSRSGGAGGYNEQFF. Full variable domain (missing parts from reference TRBV14 and TRBJ2-1): EAGVTQFPSHSVIEKGQTVTLRCDPISGHDNLYWYRRVMGKEIKFLLHFVKESKQDESGMPNNRFLAERTGGTYSTLKVQPAELEDSGVYFCASSRSGGAGGYNEQFFGPGTRLTVL.

This sequence joins TRBV18 and TRBJ2-7; a weak D match, TRBD1 (6 bases). Germline loops: CDR1 KGHSH, CDR2 LQKENI. This CDR3 spans 12 amino acids. The V and J ends lost 5 bases and 2 bases respectively, with 7 bases between them. DNA of the CDR3: TGTGCCAGCTCAGGACAGACCTACGAGCAGTACTTC. This translates into CASSGQTYEQYF. The full variable domain, with the rest looked up from reference TRBV18 and TRBJ2-7, is NAGVMQNPRHLVRRRGQEARLRCSPMKGHSHVYWYRQLPEEGLKFMVYLQKENIIDESGMPKERFSAEFPKEGPSILRIQQVVRGDSAAYFCASSGQTYEQYFGPGTRLTVT.

The J gene is TRBJ2-1, the V gene TRBV5-1; D is possibly TRBD2 (5 bases). CDR1 and CDR2 (germline): SGHRS, YFSETQ. This CDR3 has 14 amino acids. V lost 2 bases and J 7 bases, leaving 13 bases between the germline ends. This chain's CDR3 is CASSFGNAENEQFF. For the CDR3, the DNA is TGCGCCAGCAGCTTCGGGAATGCAGAGAATGAGCAGTTCTTC.